Included here is one T cell receptor (beta chain) sequence, with context. This CDR3 contains 14 residues. Trimming left V 1 base short and J 6 bases short, with 12 bases between. CDR1 is PRHDT and CDR2 is FYEKMQ in the germline V gene (reference sequence). This entry is derived from a study of blood T cell repertoires in COVID-19. On the study more broadly: Sources were T cells, B-cell-depleted T cells, or PBMCs; the material itself was cDNA or gDNA.

Original data processing: Amplification with reference gene primers provided the estimates of nucleated cell counts. Some clones are missing from TCRdb's copy, which holds only in-frame ones; the method was immunoSEQ multiplex PCR. V, J and clone size were drawn from that table, and D and trimming were deduced from the DNA. The sample carries roughly 130,000 clones, roughly 80% recorded once. This TCR was sampled from a woman aged 30 to 39 who had recovered from COVID-19. The material sequenced was peripheral blood. The rearrangement joins TRBV13 to TRBJ1-2; tentatively, D is TRBD1 (6 bases). DNA of the CDR3: TGTGCCAGCAGCTTAGTTTTAACAGGGCATGGCTACACCTTC. Its translation is CASSLVLTGHGYTF.